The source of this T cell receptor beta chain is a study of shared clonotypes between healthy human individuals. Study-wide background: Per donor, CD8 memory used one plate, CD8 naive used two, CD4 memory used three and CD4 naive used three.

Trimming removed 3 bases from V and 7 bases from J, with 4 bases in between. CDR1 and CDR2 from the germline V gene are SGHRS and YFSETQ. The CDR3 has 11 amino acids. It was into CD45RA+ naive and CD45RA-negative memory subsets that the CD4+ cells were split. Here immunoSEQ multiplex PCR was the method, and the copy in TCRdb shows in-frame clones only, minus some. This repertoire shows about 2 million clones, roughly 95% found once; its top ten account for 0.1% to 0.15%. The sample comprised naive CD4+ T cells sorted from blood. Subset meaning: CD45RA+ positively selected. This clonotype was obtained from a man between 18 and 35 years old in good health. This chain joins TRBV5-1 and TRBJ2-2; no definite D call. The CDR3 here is CASSWVGELFF. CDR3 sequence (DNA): TGCGCCAGCAGCTGGGTCGGGGAGCTGTTTTTT.